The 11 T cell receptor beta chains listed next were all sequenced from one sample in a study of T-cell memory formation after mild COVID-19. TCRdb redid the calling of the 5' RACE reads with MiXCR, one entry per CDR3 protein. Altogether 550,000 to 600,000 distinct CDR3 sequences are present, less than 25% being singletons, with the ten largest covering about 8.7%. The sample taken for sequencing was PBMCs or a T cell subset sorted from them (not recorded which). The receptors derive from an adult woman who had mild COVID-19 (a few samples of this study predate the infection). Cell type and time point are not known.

In DNA, the CDR3 is TGCGCCAGCAGCTCCTACCCCAGAGAGACCCAGTACTTC. This encodes CASSSYPRETQYF. The V call is TRBV5-1, the J call TRBJ2-5, with D unclear. The CDR3 extends over 13 amino acids. Trimming took 3 bases from V and 4 from J, leaving 10 bases between them. Germline CDR1 SGHRS, CDR2 YFSETQ.

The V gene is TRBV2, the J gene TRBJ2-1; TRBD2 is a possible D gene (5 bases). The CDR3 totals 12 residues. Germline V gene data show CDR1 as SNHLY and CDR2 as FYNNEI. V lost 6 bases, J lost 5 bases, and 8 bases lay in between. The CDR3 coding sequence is TGTGCCAGCAGGCTAGCCAACAATGAGCAGTTCTTC. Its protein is CASRLANNEQFF. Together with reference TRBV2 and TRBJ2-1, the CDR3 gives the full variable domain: EPEVTQTPSHQVTQMGQEVILRCVPISNHLYFYWYRQILGQKVEFLVSFYNNEISEKSEIFDDQFSVERPDGSNFTLKIRSTKLEDSAMYFCASRLANNEQFFGPGTRLTVL.

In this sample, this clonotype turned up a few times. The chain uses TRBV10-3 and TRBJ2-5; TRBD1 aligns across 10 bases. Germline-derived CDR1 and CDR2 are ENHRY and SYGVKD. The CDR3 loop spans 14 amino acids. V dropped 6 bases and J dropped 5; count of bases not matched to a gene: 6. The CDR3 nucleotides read TGTGCCATCAGATCGGACAGGGGGATGGAGACCCAGTACTTC. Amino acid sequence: CAIRSDRGMETQYF.

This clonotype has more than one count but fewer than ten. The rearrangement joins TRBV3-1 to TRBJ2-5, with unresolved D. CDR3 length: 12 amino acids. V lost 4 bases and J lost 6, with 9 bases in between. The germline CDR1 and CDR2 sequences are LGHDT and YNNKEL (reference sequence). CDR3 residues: CASSLEGKTQYF. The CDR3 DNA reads TGTGCCAGCAGCCTAGAAGGAAAGACCCAGTACTTC.

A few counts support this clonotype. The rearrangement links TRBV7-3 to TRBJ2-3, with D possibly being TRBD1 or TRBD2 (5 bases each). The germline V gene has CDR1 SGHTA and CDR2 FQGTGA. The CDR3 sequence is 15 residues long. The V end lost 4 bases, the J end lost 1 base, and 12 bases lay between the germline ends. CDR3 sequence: CASSWGSGGTDTQYF. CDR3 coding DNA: TGTGCCAGCAGCTGGGGGAGCGGCGGCACAGATACGCAGTATTTT. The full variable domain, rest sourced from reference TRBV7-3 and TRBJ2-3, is GAGVSQTPSNKVTEKGKYVELRCDPISGHTALYWYRQSLGQGPEFLIYFQGTGAADDSGLPNDRFFAVRPEGSVSTLKIQRTERGDSAVYLCASSWGSGGTDTQYFGPGTRLTVL.

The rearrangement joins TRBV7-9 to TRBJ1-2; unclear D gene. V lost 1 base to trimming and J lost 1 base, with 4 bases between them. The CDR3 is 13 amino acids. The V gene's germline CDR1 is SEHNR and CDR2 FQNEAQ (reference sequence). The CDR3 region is CASSLVLNYGYTF. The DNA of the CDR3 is TGTGCCAGCAGCTTAGTCCTTAACTATGGCTACACCTTC.

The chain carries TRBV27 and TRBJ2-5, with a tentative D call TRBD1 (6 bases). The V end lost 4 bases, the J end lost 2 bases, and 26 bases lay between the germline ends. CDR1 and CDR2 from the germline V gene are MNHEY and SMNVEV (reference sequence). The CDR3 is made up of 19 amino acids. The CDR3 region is CASSSSPGTRLGAQETQYF. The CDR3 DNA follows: TGTGCCAGCAGTTCATCACCCGGGACACGATTGGGGGCACAAGAGACCCAGTACTTC.

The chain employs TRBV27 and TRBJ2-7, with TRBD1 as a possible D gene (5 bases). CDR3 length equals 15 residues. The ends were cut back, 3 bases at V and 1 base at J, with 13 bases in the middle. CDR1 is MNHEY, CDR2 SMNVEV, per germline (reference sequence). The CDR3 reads CASSFSPTASYEQYF. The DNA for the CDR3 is TGTGCCAGCAGTTTTTCCCCGACAGCTTCCTACGAGCAGTACTTC.

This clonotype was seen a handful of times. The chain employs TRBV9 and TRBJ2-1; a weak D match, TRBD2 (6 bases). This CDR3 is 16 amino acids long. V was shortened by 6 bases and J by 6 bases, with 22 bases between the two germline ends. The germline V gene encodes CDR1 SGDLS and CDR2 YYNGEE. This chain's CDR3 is CASTLSWGTRPNEQFF. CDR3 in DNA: TGTGCCAGCACACTCTCGTGGGGGACTCGCCCCAATGAGCAGTTCTTC.

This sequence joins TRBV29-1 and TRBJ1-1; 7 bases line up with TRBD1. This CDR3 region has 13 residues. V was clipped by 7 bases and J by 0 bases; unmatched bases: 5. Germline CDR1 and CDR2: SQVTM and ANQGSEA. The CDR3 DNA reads TGCAGCGCAACCGGGACAGTGAACACTGAAGCTTTCTTT. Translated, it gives CSATGTVNTEAFF.

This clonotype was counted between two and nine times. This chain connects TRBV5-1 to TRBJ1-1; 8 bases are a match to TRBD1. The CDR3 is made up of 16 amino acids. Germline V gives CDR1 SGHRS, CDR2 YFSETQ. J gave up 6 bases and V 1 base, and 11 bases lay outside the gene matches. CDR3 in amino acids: CASSLLPTGQGPEAFF. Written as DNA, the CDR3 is TGCGCCAGCAGCTTGCTCCCAACTGGACAGGGCCCTGAAGCTTTCTTT.